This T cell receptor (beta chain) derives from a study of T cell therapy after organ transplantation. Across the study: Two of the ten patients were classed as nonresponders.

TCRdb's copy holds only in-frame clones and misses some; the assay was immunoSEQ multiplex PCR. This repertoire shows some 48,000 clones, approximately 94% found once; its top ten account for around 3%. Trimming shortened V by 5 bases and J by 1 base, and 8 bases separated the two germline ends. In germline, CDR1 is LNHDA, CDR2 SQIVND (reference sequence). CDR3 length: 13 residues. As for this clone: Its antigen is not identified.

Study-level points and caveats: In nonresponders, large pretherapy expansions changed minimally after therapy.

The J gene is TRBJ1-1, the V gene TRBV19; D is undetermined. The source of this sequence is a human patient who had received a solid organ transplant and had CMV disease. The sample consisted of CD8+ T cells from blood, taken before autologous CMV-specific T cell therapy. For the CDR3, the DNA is TGTGCCAGTAGTTTCCGGACGAACACTGAAGCTTTCTTT. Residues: CASSFRTNTEAFF.